Following are 7 T cell receptor beta chains from one sample sequenced in a study of blood T cell repertoires in COVID-19. TCRdb's copy holds only in-frame clones and misses some; the assay was immunoSEQ multiplex PCR. Here the sample spans a few hundred thousand clones, under 90% being singletons. Sequenced: PBMCs or T cells enriched from blood (not recorded which). These TCRs come from a woman aged 18 to 35 who had recovered from COVID-19.

This clone came up once. The chain is built from TRBV6-5 and TRBJ2-7; 12 nucleotides match TRBD2. The CDR3 has 15 amino acids. V trimming: 4 bases; J trimming: 5 bases; junction bases outside the gene matches: 6. Germline CDR1 reads MNHEY; CDR2 reads SVGAGI. As DNA, the CDR3 is TGTGCCAGCAGTTGGGCTAGCGGGGGGGCCGACGAGCAGTACTTC. Encoded protein: CASSWASGGADEQYF.

The chain uses TRBV2 and TRBJ1-2; the match to TRBD1 covers 7 bases. The junction had 2 bases not matched to a gene; V was cut back by 1 base and J by 6 bases. This CDR3 has 13 residues. Germline V lookup: CDR1 SNHLY, CDR2 FYNNEI. The CDR3 spells CASSEDRGNGYTF. The CDR3 DNA reads TGTGCCAGCAGTGAAGACAGGGGTAATGGCTACACCTTC.

The CDR3 here is CASSLAGQGNTGELFF. CDR3 DNA sequence: TGTGCCAGCAGCTTAGCGGGACAGGGTAACACCGGGGAGCTGTTTTTT. The chain combines TRBV7-6 with TRBJ2-2; TRBD1 matches 9 bases. Germline loops: CDR1 SGHVS, CDR2 FNYEAQ. The CDR3 loop spans 16 amino acids. V lost 0 bases to trimming and J lost 2 bases; unmatched junction nucleotides: 1.

The V gene is TRBV13, the J gene TRBJ2-2; D might be TRBD1 (6 bases). CDR3 length: 17 residues. The ends were cut back, 5 bases at V and 1 base at J, with 17 bases in the middle. Germline loops: CDR1 PRHDT, CDR2 FYEKMQ (reference sequence). The CDR3 reads CASSLMKGQRNTGELFF. In DNA form, the CDR3 reads TGTGCCAGCAGCCTAATGAAAGGACAGAGGAACACCGGGGAGCTGTTTTTT.

The chain is built from TRBV3-1 (or the pseudogene TRBV3-2) and TRBJ1-3, with D unclear. The CDR3 consists of 17 residues. V was trimmed by 0 bases and J by 0 bases, leaving 12 bases between them. The germline gives CDR1 LGHDT, CDR2 YNNKEL (reference sequence). CDR3 coding DNA: TGTGCCAGCAGCCAAGATCTGGGCTCAAACTCTGGAAACACCATATATTTT. This encodes CASSQDLGSNSGNTIYF.

V is TRBV20-1 and J is TRBJ2-1; 11 bases agree with TRBD2. The V gene's germline CDR1 is DFQATT and CDR2 SNEGSKA (reference sequence). Trimming cost V 6 bases and J 5 bases; bases outside gene matches: 9. This CDR3 region has 15 residues. CDR3 residues: CSASRLAGRNNEQFF. CDR3 bases: TGCAGTGCGAGTAGACTAGCGGGGAGGAACAATGAGCAGTTCTTC.

There are a few counts of this clone. The chain has TRBV11-2 and TRBJ1-2; 8 positions match TRBD1. The CDR3 totals 16 residues. In germline, CDR1 is SGHAT, CDR2 FQNNGV. Germline trimming cut 9 bases from V and 6 bases from J; bases unmatched to any gene: 18. CDR3 in DNA: TGTGCCAGTCGACCCGGGGGTCTGCAGGGGGCGGATGGCTACACCTTC. This sequence encodes CASRPGGLQGADGYTF.